The subject of this entry is one TCR beta chain. Its antigen is not identified. In germline, CDR1 is SGDLS, CDR2 YYNGEE. Trimming cost V 3 bases and J 9 bases; bases outside gene matches: 5. This CDR3 has 15 amino acids. The data derive from a study of neoadjuvant nivolumab and ipilimumab in lung cancer. Here immunoSEQ multiplex PCR was the method, and the copy in TCRdb shows in-frame clones only, minus some. The data hold 39,000 or so clones, with 89% observed a single time. General study findings and limits: Only two of four nivolumab-treated tumors gained richness and clonality by surgery. TCR receptors were sequenced in few samples.

The sequence was collected from an adult with non-small cell lung cancer. The sample here was peripheral blood, taken before neoadjuvant nivolumab, alone or with ipilimumab. V usage is TRBV9 and J usage is TRBJ2-1; TRBD2 matches 14 bases. In DNA, the CDR3 is TGTGCCAGCAGCGCCGGGACTAGCGGGAGTACTGAGCAGTTCTTC. Encoded protein: CASSAGTSGSTEQFF.